Shown below are 10 T cell receptor beta chains from a single sample sequenced in a study of OX40 agonist ivuxolimab in advanced cancers. Clones were sequenced by immunoSEQ multiplex PCR, and TCRdb holds only the in-frame ones, with some missing. The sample consists of some 100,000 clones, about 89% of them appearing once. This specimen consisted of CD4+ or CD8+ T cells sorted from blood, obtained in a trial of the OX40 agonist ivuxolimab. The receptors shown here come from an adult with an advanced solid tumor such as melanoma, head and neck, liver or kidney cancer.

J is TRBJ2-1 and V is TRBV11-2; the D gene is possibly TRBD1 (5 bases). Germline V gene lookup returns CDR1 SGHAT and CDR2 FQNNGV. CDR3 length: 12 residues. V lost 3 bases, J lost 12 bases, and 12 bases lay in between. The CDR3 sequence: CASSLANRRQFF. The CDR3 region has the DNA TGTGCCAGCAGCTTGGCGAACAGGAGGCAGTTCTTC.

The chain links TRBV5-1 to TRBJ2-2; D is possibly TRBD1 (6 bases). The CDR3 totals 15 residues. Trimming cost V 2 bases and J 3 bases, with 11 bases left between them. Germline V lookup: CDR1 SGHRS, CDR2 YFSETQ. CDR3 coding DNA: TGCGCCAGCAGCTTAGACCGACAGGACACCGGGGAGCTGTTTTTT. This codes for CASSLDRQDTGELFF.

V and J are TRBV11-2 and TRBJ2-2, with D perhaps matching TRBD2 (5 bases). The CDR3 length is 15 residues. Germline V gene data show CDR1 as SGHAT and CDR2 as FQNNGV. V was pared by 5 bases and J by 3 bases, with 13 bases between. As DNA, the CDR3 is TGTGCCAGCAGCCCTAGGAGGACTTACACCGGGGAGCTGTTTTTT. Amino acids: CASSPRRTYTGELFF.

V is TRBV5-1 and J is TRBJ2-3; 7 bases map to TRBD1. Germline CDR1 reads SGHRS; CDR2 reads YFSETQ. V lost 8 bases to trimming and J lost 2 bases; unmatched junction nucleotides: 8. CDR3 size: 14 residues. The CDR3 DNA is TGCGCCAGTCGAATGGACAGGTCCACAGATACGCAGTATTTT. It encodes CASRMDRSTDTQYF.

This clone was detected once. The chain uses TRBV11-2 and TRBJ2-3; D may correspond to TRBD1 or TRBD2 (5 bases each). From germline, CDR1 is SGHAT and CDR2 FQNNGV. The CDR3 sequence is 16 residues long. The V end was cut by 1 base, the J end by 2 bases, with 13 bases between. The CDR3 sequence is CASSLAPGLATDTQYF. CDR3 DNA: TGTGCCAGCAGCTTAGCTCCGGGGCTGGCCACAGATACGCAGTATTTT.

This sequence joins TRBV11-2 and TRBJ2-1; D is possibly TRBD2 (5 bases). The CDR3 contains 11 residues. Trimming left V 1 base short and J 13 bases short, with 8 bases between. Germline V gene lookup returns CDR1 SGHAT and CDR2 FQNNGV. This CDR3 reads CASSLGPSQFF. In DNA form, the CDR3 reads TGTGCCAGCAGCTTAGGCCCTAGCCAGTTCTTC.

The chain links TRBV5-6 to TRBJ1-5; D might be TRBD1 (6 bases). The CDR3 has 13 amino acids. The V gene lost 1 base and the J gene lost 6 bases, with 8 bases spanning the gap. Germline lookup yields CDR1 SGHDT and CDR2 YYEEEE. Written as DNA, the CDR3 is TGTGCCAGCAGCTTGTGGGGGCGTCAGCCCCAGCATTTT. Residues: CASSLWGRQPQHF.

This clone showed up just once. V gene TRBV19 combines with J gene TRBJ1-6; D might be TRBD1 (6 bases). The CDR3 sequence is 15 residues long. Germline CDR1 and CDR2: LNHDA and SQIVND (reference sequence). The germline V and J ends were trimmed by 6 bases and 3 bases, with 12 bases remaining between them. The DNA for the CDR3 is TGTGCCAGTAGCAATCTCAGGGGCTATAATTCACCCCTCCACTTT. It specifies CASSNLRGYNSPLHF.

The V call is TRBV7-9, the J call TRBJ1-1; D is unclear. The germline V gene encodes CDR1 SEHNR and CDR2 FQNEAQ (reference sequence). There are 12 residues in the CDR3. The V gene lost 5 bases and the J gene lost 7 bases, with 11 bases spanning the gap. The CDR3 coding sequence is TGTGCCAGCAGCCCGTCTCTCCTTGAAGCTTTCTTT. This codes for CASSPSLLEAFF.

The V gene is TRBV19, the J gene TRBJ2-7, with 9 bases identical to TRBD1. This CDR3 region has 14 residues. With 1 base clipped from V and 6 bases from J, the junction kept 4 bases outside the gene matches. Germline CDR1 reads LNHDA; CDR2 reads SQIVND (reference sequence). In DNA form, the CDR3 reads TGTGCCAGTAGTATAGTAGGACAGGGGAGCGAGCAGTACTTC. It codes for CASSIVGQGSEQYF.